This record looks at one T cell receptor beta chain sequence and its context. No antigen is known for it. No base quality values were provided; no much bigger clone lies one nucleotide off. This sample is part of a study of cytomegalovirus exposure and HLA in healthy donors (dated by TCRdb to about 2017). With regard to the full study: According to a later analysis, the 120 validation repertoires were produced on the same platform as the roughly 720 repertoires of the first cohort. The study aimed to test whether signatures of past pathogen exposure could be identified by cataloging public T cell receptors. In addition to the first cohort of 666 subjects, a separate validation cohort of 120 different subjects was used. To predict cytomegalovirus infection status, the study brought together high-throughput TCR immunosequencing, statistical association of individual TCRs with disease status, and machine learning.

The donors were included in the validation cohort of 90 to 150 subjects, a group kept apart from the approximately 670-subject first cohort. Receptor libraries were prepared by the immunoSEQ multiplex PCR assay. The study's own analysis went as follows. A statistical classification framework was built to diagnose cytomegalovirus status from the catalog of TCR beta chain sequences. The table comes from immuneACCESS by way of TCRdb, which keeps in-frame sequences with V and J called. Part of the clones is missing from these tables; in studies checked, under half for an unresolved V gene and the rest for unknown reasons. V and J calls plus clone size are reproduced from that table; the DNA served to infer D and trimming. This sample gives some 87,000 clones in total; roughly 95% of them show up just once. The leading ten clones occupy approximately 1.3% of the sample. Overall results and qualifications from the work: A few of the identified cytomegalovirus-associated TCR beta chains were confirmed in vitro to be specific for cytomegalovirus antigens. According to the authors, the approach could potentially be generalized to other disease states and immunological phenotypes. The classifier was reported to diagnose cytomegalovirus status with high specificity and sensitivity in both the original and validation cohorts. Most TCR sequences were seen in very few donors, while some public TCRs were found in many individuals. The study listed over 150 TCR beta chains as associated with cytomegalovirus. A later analysis found that TCRs clustered in the first cohort also tended to co-occur in the roughly 120 validation repertoires, with approximately 95% of cluster scores above 0. A later analysis had no HLA typing for the validation cohort, so co-occurrence there was scored across all 120 repertoires.

V is pruned by 0 bases and J by 6 bases, leaving 3 bases of the junction without a gene match. The germline V gene sets CDR1 to MNHEY and CDR2 to SVGAGI. The cysteine opens and the phenylalanine closes a CDR3 of 16 amino acids. The retained sequence is limited to the CDR3, 48 bases, with the frame set at the first base. The chain links TRBV6-5 with TRBJ2-1; 12 bases in the middle match TRBD2. The sequencing sample was made of PBMCs. This sequence originates from a young woman in good health and CMV-seronegative. The CDR3 protein: CASSYSKLAGGNEQFF. The nucleotide sequence is given as TGTGCCAGCAGTTACTCGAAACTAGCGGGGGGCAATGAGCAGTTCTTC.